Presented here are 17 T cell receptor beta chains from one specimen sequenced in a study of shared clonotypes between healthy human individuals. TCRdb keeps only in-frame clones here, not all; method: immunoSEQ multiplex PCR. The sample lists about 680,000 clones; 72% were seen once. The sequencing input was memory CD4+ T cells sorted from blood. Subset in this sample: CD45RA-negative fraction. The receptors were gathered from a woman in her 30s in good health.

This clone was seen only a few times. The rearrangement links TRBV11-1 to TRBJ2-6; 7 bases agree with TRBD1. Germline CDR1 is SGHAT and CDR2 is FQDESV (reference sequence). Trimming removed 5 bases from V and 2 bases from J; junction bases left unmatched: 6. The CDR3 sequence is 16 residues long. CDR3 sequence reads: CASSPTDRAGANVLTF. The CDR3 DNA reads as TGTGCCAGCAGCCCTACTGACAGGGCTGGGGCCAACGTCCTGACTTTC.

This chain uses TRBV28 with TRBJ1-3; maybe TRBD1 (5 bases). The length of the CDR3 is 15 residues. Trimming took off 6 bases at V and 4 bases at J, with 16 bases between the two ends. In germline, CDR1 is MDHEN, CDR2 SYDVKM. The CDR3, as DNA: TGTGCCAGCAGAGCCGATATGGACAAGGGAAACACCATATATTTT. This codes for CASRADMDKGNTIYF.

V gene TRBV18 combines with J gene TRBJ2-7; 9 positions agree with TRBD1. Germline CDR1 and CDR2: KGHSH and LQKENI. The junction had 13 bases not matched to a gene; V was cut back by 6 bases and J by 1 base. This CDR3 is 17 amino acids long. The CDR3 DNA reads TGTGCCAGCTCCACGAACTCCGGGACAGGGATTTCCTACGAGCAGTACTTC. It yields the protein CASSTNSGTGISYEQYF.

V gene TRBV6-1 combines with J gene TRBJ2-7, with 10 bases fitting TRBD2. The CDR3 has 13 residues. The V segment lost 6 bases and the J segment 3 bases; nucleotides outside the gene matches: 2. Germline values: CDR1 MNHNS, CDR2 SASEGT. CDR3 amino acids: CASRKREGYEQYF. DNA of the CDR3: TGTGCCAGCAGGAAGCGGGAGGGCTACGAGCAGTACTTC.

The J gene is TRBJ2-2, the V gene TRBV2; 8 nucleotides align to TRBD2. CDR1 is SNHLY and CDR2 is FYNNEI in the germline V gene. This CDR3 comprises 15 residues. Trimming cost V 4 bases and J 7 bases; bases outside gene matches: 8. This CDR3 is CASSALAGTRGELFF. DNA for the CDR3: TGTGCCAGCAGTGCGCTAGCGGGTACACGCGGGGAGCTGTTTTTT.

The chain uses TRBV6-1 and TRBJ1-6; D is unclear. CDR3 length: 14 amino acids. Germline loops: CDR1 MNHNS, CDR2 SASEGT. Trimming took off 3 bases at V and 13 bases at J, with 16 bases between the two ends. CDR3 bases: TGTGCCAGCAGTGACGGCGGATTAATTCACCCCCTCCACTTT. Protein: CASSDGGLIHPLHF.

This clone turned up a few times. The chain employs TRBV6-5 and TRBJ2-7; 10 nucleotides align to TRBD2. Germline V CDR1 and CDR2: MNHEY, SVGAGI. Losses at the gene ends were 0 bases for V and 7 bases for J; bases not matched to a gene: 6. The CDR3 is made up of 15 amino acids. CDR3 DNA sequence: TGTGCCAGCAGTTACTCGAGTAGCGGGAGGAAAGAGCAGTACTTC. Its protein product is CASSYSSSGRKEQYF.

Remarks on this clone: The same CDR3 also results from other DNA sequences found in this sample. This CDR3 reads CASSSGQGGNTEAFF. CDR3 sequence (DNA): TGCGCCAGCAGCTCCGGACAGGGAGGGAACACTGAAGCTTTCTTT. The chain joins TRBV5-1 to TRBJ1-1; 8 bases are a match to TRBD1. CDR1 and CDR2 from the germline V gene are SGHRS and YFSETQ. The CDR3 is made up of 15 amino acids. V was pared by 3 bases and J by 1 base, with 5 bases of the junction left unmatched.

There are a few counts of this clone. The chain has TRBV9 and TRBJ2-7, with 7 bases matching TRBD1. With V trimmed by 0 bases and J by 4 bases, 7 bases remained unmatched. The germline V gene encodes CDR1 SGDLS and CDR2 YYNGEE. The CDR3 sequence is 15 residues long. CDR3 loop: CASSVGAGGQYEQYF. CDR3 DNA: TGTGCCAGCAGCGTAGGGGCAGGGGGTCAATACGAGCAGTACTTC. The full variable domain, its missing parts supplied by reference TRBV9 and TRBJ2-7, is DSGVTQTPKHLITATGQRVTLRCSPRSGDLSVYWYQQSLDQGLQFLIQYYNGEERAKGNILERFSAQQFPDLHSELNLSSLELGDSALYFCASSVGAGGQYEQYFGPGTRLTVT.

The V gene is TRBV25-1, the J gene TRBJ2-7, with D possibly being TRBD1 or TRBD2 (5 bases each). The CDR3 extends over 14 amino acids. Looked up from germline, CDR1 is MGHDK and CDR2 is SYGVNS. V dropped 4 bases and J dropped 3 bases, with 13 bases sitting between them. The CDR3 is CASSGSGRGYEQYF. CDR3 coding DNA: TGTGCCAGCAGTGGGTCGGGACGGGGCTACGAGCAGTACTTC.

The chain combines TRBV5-4 with TRBJ2-7; D gene unclear. Per the germline V gene, CDR1 is SGHNT and CDR2 is YYREEE (reference sequence). CDR3 size: 13 residues. V was clipped by 0 bases and J by 2 bases, with 6 bases between them. The CDR3 loop reads CASSLEGPYEQYF. The CDR3 bases are TGTGCCAGCAGCTTGGAGGGCCCCTACGAGCAGTACTTC.

This rearrangement joins TRBV28 to TRBJ1-2; the D is unclear. The CDR3 sequence is 12 residues long. Trimming took off 5 bases at V and 3 bases at J, with 7 bases between the two ends. Germline assignment: CDR1 MDHEN and CDR2 SYDVKM. The CDR3 nucleotides are TGTGCCAGCAGTCAGACGGACTATGGCTACACCTTC. Translated, it gives CASSQTDYGYTF.

This chain joins TRBV27 and TRBJ1-1; no firm D call. CDR3 size: 14 residues. Trimming took 5 bases from V and 4 from J, leaving 14 bases between them. From germline, CDR1 is MNHEY and CDR2 SMNVEV (reference sequence). CDR3 sequence reads: CASSPLEGSTEAFF. DNA of the CDR3: TGTGCCAGCAGTCCCCTCGAGGGATCCACTGAAGCTTTCTTT.

This rearrangement joins TRBV27 to TRBJ2-1, with 12 positions matching TRBD2. The J segment lost 2 bases and the V segment lost 6 bases, leaving 11 bases of the junction unmatched. The germline gives CDR1 MNHEY, CDR2 SMNVEV (reference sequence). The CDR3 is 18 amino acids. The CDR3 region has the DNA TGTGCCAGCAGCCTTTCTAGCGGGAGGGCCGGGACCTACAATGAGCAGTTCTTC. The encoded protein is CASSLSSGRAGTYNEQFF.

The chain employs TRBV6-4 and TRBJ2-1, with D tentatively TRBD2 (5 bases). The CDR3 sequence is 16 residues long. Between the trimmed V and J ends, which lost 3 bases and 8 bases, there was a span of 20 bases. CDR1 MRHNA and CDR2 SNTAGT come from the germline V gene. The CDR3 protein is CASSESSSAGFDEQFF. CDR3 nucleotides: TGTGCCAGCAGTGAATCTTCATCGGCGGGTTTCGATGAGCAGTTCTTC.

The chain carries TRBV11-2 and TRBJ2-2; D gene ambiguous. Looked up from germline, CDR1 is SGHAT and CDR2 is FQNNGV. The CDR3 runs 14 residues. V was trimmed by 5 bases and J by 7 bases, leaving 14 bases between them. CDR3 protein: CASSPTRTGGELFF. CDR3 in DNA: TGTGCCAGCAGCCCCACCCGTACGGGCGGGGAGCTGTTTTTT.

CDR3 amino acids: CASSSWTGNEQYF. The CDR3 DNA is TGTGCCAGCAGCTCCTGGACAGGGAACGAGCAGTACTTC. V usage is TRBV5-4 and J usage is TRBJ2-7; 8 nucleotides match TRBD1. The CDR3 covers 13 residues. Trimming at V came to 3 bases and at J to 5 bases, leaving 4 bases not matched to a gene. Germline-derived CDR1 and CDR2 are SGHNT and YYREEE (reference sequence).